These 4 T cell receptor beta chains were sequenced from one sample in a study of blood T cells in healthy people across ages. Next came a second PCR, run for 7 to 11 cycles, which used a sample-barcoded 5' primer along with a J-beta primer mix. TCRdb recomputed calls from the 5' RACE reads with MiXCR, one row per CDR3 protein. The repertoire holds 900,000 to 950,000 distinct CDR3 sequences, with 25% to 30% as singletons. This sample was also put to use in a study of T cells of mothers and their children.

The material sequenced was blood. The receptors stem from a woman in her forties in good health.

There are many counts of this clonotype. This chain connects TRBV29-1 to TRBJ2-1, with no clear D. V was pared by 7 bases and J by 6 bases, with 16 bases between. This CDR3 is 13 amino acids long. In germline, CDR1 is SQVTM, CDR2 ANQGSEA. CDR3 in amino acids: CSGIGETINEQFF. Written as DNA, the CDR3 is TGCAGCGGCATTGGCGAGACGATCAATGAGCAGTTCTTC.

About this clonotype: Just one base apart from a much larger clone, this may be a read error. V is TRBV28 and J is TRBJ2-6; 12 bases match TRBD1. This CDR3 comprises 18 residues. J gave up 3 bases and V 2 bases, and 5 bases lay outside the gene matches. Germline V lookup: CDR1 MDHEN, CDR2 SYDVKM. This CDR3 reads CASSLLRDRGLGANVLTF. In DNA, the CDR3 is TGTGCCAGCAGTTTACTAAGGGACAGGGGGCTTGGGGCCAACGTCCTGACTTTC.

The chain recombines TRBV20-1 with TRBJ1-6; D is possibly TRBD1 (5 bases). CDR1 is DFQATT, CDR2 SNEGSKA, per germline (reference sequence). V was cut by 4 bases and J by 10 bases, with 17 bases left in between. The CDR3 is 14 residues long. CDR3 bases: TGCAGTGCTAATCCCCCGGGGCCGGGGTCACCCCTCCACTTT. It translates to CSANPPGPGSPLHF.

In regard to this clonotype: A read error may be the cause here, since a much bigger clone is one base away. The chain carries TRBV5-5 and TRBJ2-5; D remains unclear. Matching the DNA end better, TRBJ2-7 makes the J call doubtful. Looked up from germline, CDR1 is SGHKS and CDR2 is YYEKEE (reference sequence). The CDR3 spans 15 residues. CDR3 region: CASSSASSFPYEQYF. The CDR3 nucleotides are TGTGCCAGCAGCTCGGCCTCTTCCTTCCCCTACGAGCAGTACTTC.